This record covers a single T cell receptor (beta chain). Germline lookup yields CDR1 MDHEN and CDR2 SYDVKM. Trimming pared 2 bases from V and 2 bases from J, leaving 6 bases between. This CDR3 spans 13 amino acids. In the source study's methods: The assay estimated nucleated cells by amplifying reference gene primers. The protocol was immunoSEQ multiplex PCR, while the TCRdb copy is restricted to in-frame clones and leaves out a portion. V and J calls and clone size are given by that table; D and trimming were obtained from the DNA. Of about 54,000 clones listed, about nine tenths are singletons. These data originate in a study of blood T cell repertoires in COVID-19. Study details: From the United States, Italy and Spain came samples of acute and convalescent COVID-19. PBMCs, B-cell-depleted T cells, or T cells provided the cDNA or gDNA that made up the material.

This chain joins TRBV28 and TRBJ1-1, with unresolved D. The source is a woman aged 60-70 years with active or convalescent COVID-19. Sequencing used peripheral blood. CDR3 amino acids: CASSLDGNTEAFF. CDR3 DNA: TGTGCCAGCAGTTTAGATGGCAACACTGAAGCTTTCTTT.